The source of this T cell receptor beta chain is a study of blood T cell repertoires in COVID-19. In the study overall: Sources were T cells, B-cell-depleted T cells, or PBMCs; the material itself was cDNA or gDNA.

Original analysis: Amplifying reference gene primers gave estimates of nucleated cell counts. Measured with immunoSEQ multiplex PCR; TCRdb has only the in-frame clones, and not every one. Clonal size and the V and J genes are those of that table, whereas D and trimming came from the DNA. The sample has over 350,000 clones; more than 75% are singletons. Individuals drawn from about 26 US areas were roughly 18 to 89 years old. Donors were grouped by their self-reported clinical history. With V trimmed by 1 base and J by 4 bases, 4 bases remained unmatched. The CDR3 has 16 amino acids. CDR1 is SEHNR, CDR2 FQNEAQ, per germline (reference sequence).

Source material: PBMCs or T cells enriched from blood (not recorded which). The source is a woman aged 18-30 years who had recovered from COVID-19. The chain uses TRBV7-9 and TRBJ2-7, with 13 bases fitting TRBD2. The CDR3 here is CASSLVMGLAGYEQYF. In DNA form, the CDR3 reads TGTGCCAGCAGCTTAGTTATGGGACTAGCGGGGTACGAGCAGTACTTC.